This entry describes one TCR beta chain. Its antigen remains unidentified. Base qualities were left out, and no much larger clone turns up one base away. The CDR3 starts with the cysteine, ends with the phenylalanine, and has 15 residues. Only the CDR3 part of the read is kept: 45 bases, read in frame from the first base. The V end loses 0 bases and the J end loses 6 bases, and a stretch of 13 bases separates them. CDR1 is given as LGHNA and CDR2 as YNFKEQ, both from the germline V gene. The sample originates from a study of a mutant IDH1 vaccine in newly diagnosed glioma (dated by TCRdb to about 2021). Background on the whole study: Vaccination was initiated 4-6 weeks after radiotherapy alone, or concurrently with temozolomide cycles in the chemotherapy-containing groups. Visit V12 was the week-35 safety follow-up and visit V13 was the week-47 end of study. Of the approximately 30 treated patients, roughly 60% were male and around 40% were female, and a mean age of roughly 40 years was recorded. For exploratory analyses, longitudinal TCRB deep sequencing was carried out in some 25 treated patients wherever samples were available. Prior to enrollment, patients had been given standard therapy consisting of radiotherapy alone, temozolomide alone, or radiochemotherapy with temozolomide, with the combination given to most patients. Peripheral blood was collected at six visits: V03 (baseline), V05, V07, V10, V12 and V13.

The method behind the library was the immunoSEQ multiplex PCR assay. Following the manufacturer's protocol, the hsTCRB Kit was used to amplify rearranged TCR beta chain sequences. TCRB libraries were sequenced on an Illumina MiSeq. The original methods were these. The proprietary platform of the kit vendor was used for demultiplexing, trimming and gene mapping. TCRdb obtained this table from immuneACCESS and retained in-frame rearrangements with V and J assigned. These tables miss some clones; where compared with another copy, unresolved V genes account for less than half of the shortfall, and the remainder is unexplained. V and J calls and clone size are given by that table; D and trimming were obtained from the DNA. This sample has about 27,000 clones in its table, and roughly four fifths of those were observed once. The ten largest make up more than 6.5% of the sample. The time point label, as the study defines it: week 35, safety follow-up. A 20-mer mutant IDH1 peptide at 300 micrograms in Montanide made up each vaccine dose, which was injected subcutaneously together with topical imiquimod. Across visits V03 through V10, patients got a total of eight vaccinations, given in weeks 1, 3, 5, 7, 11, 15, 19 and 23. Newly diagnosed WHO grade 3 or 4 IDH1-mutant astrocytomas showing loss of nuclear ATRX were present in the donors. The samples were drawn from NOA16, a multicentre, single-arm, open-label phase I trial in Germany that tested a mutant IDH1 peptide vaccine in humans for the first time. Genomic DNA for TCRB sequencing was isolated from EDTA blood with the DNeasy Blood and Tissue Kit.

Here is what the overall study found, with its caveats: Changes in the top peripheral T cell clonotypes picked up by TCRB sequencing did not appear to be linked to pseudoprogression. The authors stated that sample limitations prevented analyses of patient blood samples from being reproduced. Availability determined which PBMC samples were chosen for TCRB deep sequencing. Immune responses induced by the vaccine were seen in roughly 92% of patients across multiple MHC alleles.

The sequence links TRBV4-2 to TRBJ2-3, with the D gene tentatively TRBD1 or TRBD2, based on 5 matching bases in each. The sequences come from PBMCs, collected from a glioma patient whose treatment included an IDH1 peptide vaccine. The clonotype was recovered from a man aged 45-65 years with glioma. At the DNA level, the sequence is TGTGCCAGCAGCCAAGACGGGGCCAGGCTGGATACGCAGTATTTT. It is translated as CASSQDGARLDTQYF.